This T cell receptor (beta chain) was sequenced in a study of blood T cell repertoires in COVID-19. Some clones are missing from TCRdb's copy, which holds only in-frame ones; the method was immunoSEQ multiplex PCR. The sample has about 350,000 clones, more than 70% seen once; the top ten hold less than 5%. The source is a woman in her sixties or seventies with COVID-19, enrolled during active disease. Sequencing was performed on peripheral blood.

The CDR3 region has the DNA TGTGCCAGCAGCACGCCGGGACAGGGATTGAAAAAACTGTTTTTT. Translation: CASSTPGQGLKKLFF. This chain connects TRBV28 to TRBJ1-4; 9 bases line up with TRBD1. Losses at the gene ends were 6 bases for V and 9 bases for J; bases not matched to a gene: 11. Germline loops: CDR1 MDHEN, CDR2 SYDVKM. The CDR3 totals 15 residues.